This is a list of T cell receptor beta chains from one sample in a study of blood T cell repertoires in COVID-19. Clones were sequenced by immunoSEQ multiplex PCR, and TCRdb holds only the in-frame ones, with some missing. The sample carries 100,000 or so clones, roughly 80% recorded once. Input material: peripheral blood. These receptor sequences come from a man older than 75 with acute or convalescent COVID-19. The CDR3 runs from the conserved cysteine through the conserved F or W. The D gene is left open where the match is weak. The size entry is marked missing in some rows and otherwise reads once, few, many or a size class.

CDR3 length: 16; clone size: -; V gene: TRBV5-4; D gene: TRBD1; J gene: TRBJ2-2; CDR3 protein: CASSTRQGAGTGELFF; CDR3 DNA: TGTGCCAGCAGCACGCGACAGGGGGCAGGCACCGGGGAGCTGTTTTTT
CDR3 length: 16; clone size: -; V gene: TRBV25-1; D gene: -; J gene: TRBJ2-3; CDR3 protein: CASRGSGSQSGDTQYF; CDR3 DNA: TGTGCCAGCAGAGGTAGTGGGAGCCAATCGGGGGATACGCAGTATTTT
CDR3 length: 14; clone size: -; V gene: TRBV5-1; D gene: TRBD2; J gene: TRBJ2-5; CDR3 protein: CASSFLADEETQYF; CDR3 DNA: TGCGCCAGCAGCTTTCTAGCGGATGAAGAGACCCAGTACTTC
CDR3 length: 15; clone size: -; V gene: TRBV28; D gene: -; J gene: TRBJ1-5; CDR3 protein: CASSLPGSIDQPQHF; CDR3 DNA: TGTGCCAGCAGCCTCCCTGGGAGCATCGATCAGCCCCAGCATTTT
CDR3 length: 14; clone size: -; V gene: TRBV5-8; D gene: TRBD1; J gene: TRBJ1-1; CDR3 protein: CATPWDRVSTEAFF; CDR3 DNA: TGTGCCACCCCCTGGGACAGGGTCTCCACTGAAGCTTTCTTT
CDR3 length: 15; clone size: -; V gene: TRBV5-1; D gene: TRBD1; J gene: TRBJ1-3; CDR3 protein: CASSRIGTGGNTIYF; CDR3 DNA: TGCGCCAGCAGCCGGATCGGGACAGGGGGCAACACCATATATTTT
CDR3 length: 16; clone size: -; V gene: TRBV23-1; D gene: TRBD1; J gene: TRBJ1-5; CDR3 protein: CASSPRDRVMVKPQHF; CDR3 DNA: TGCGCCAGCAGTCCACGGGACAGGGTGATGGTTAAGCCCCAGCATTTT
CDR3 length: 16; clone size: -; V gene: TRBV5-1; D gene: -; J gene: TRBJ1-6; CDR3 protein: CASSLTPGLNNSPLHF; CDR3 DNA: TGCGCCAGCAGCTTAACACCGGGACTGAATAATTCACCCCTCCACTTT
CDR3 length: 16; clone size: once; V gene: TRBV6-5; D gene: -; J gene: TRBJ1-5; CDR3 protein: CASSYSAGYGNQPQHF; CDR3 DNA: TGTGCCAGCAGTTACTCGGCGGGGTACGGCAATCAGCCCCAGCATTTT
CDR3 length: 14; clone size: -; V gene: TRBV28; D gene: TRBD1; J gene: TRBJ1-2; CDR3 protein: CASSLLQGAGGYTF; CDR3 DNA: TGTGCCAGCAGTTTATTACAGGGGGCAGGAGGCTACACCTTC
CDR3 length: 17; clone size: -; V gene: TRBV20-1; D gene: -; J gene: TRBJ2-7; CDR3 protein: CSASGQGGRGSSYEQYF; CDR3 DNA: TGCAGTGCTAGTGGGCAGGGAGGTCGGGGCAGCTCCTACGAGCAGTACTTC
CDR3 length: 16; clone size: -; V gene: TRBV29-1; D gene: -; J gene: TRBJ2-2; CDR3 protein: CSANSGRLGSPGELFF; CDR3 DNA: TGCAGCGCAAACAGCGGACGCTTGGGTTCCCCCGGGGAGCTGTTTTTT
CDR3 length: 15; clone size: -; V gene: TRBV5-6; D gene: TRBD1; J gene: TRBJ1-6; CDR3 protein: CASSLGRGQISPLHF; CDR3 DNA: TGTGCCAGCAGCTTGGGCAGGGGGCAGATTTCACCCCTCCACTTT
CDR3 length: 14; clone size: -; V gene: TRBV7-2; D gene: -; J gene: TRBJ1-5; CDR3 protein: CASSFTPTGQPQHF; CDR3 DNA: TGTGCCAGCAGCTTTACGCCAACAGGGCAGCCCCAGCATTTT
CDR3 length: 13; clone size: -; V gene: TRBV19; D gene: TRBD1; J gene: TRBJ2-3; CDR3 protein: CASSSHRGDTQYF; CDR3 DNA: TGTGCCAGTAGTAGTCACAGGGGAGATACGCAGTATTTT
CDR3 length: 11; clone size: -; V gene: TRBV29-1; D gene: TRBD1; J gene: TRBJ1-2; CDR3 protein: CSVGQGGGYTF; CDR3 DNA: TGCAGCGTTGGACAGGGTGGTGGCTACACCTTC
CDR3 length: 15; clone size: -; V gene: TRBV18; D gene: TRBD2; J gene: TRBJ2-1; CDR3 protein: CASSQLAGVLNEQFF; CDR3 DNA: TGTGCCAGCTCACAGCTAGCGGGGGTGCTTAATGAGCAGTTCTTC
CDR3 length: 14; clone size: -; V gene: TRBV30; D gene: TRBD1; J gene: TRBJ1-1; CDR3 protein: CAWSSGTAETEAFF; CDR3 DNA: TGTGCCTGGAGTTCCGGGACAGCGGAAACTGAAGCTTTCTTT
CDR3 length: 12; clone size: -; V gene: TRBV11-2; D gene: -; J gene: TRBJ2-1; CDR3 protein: CASSLVAHEQFF; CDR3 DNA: TGTGCCAGCAGCTTAGTCGCGCATGAGCAGTTCTTC
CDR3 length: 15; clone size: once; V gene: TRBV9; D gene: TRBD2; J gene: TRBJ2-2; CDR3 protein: CASSGLAGSTGELFF; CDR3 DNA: TGTGCCAGCAGCGGGTTAGCGGGATCCACCGGGGAGCTGTTTTTT
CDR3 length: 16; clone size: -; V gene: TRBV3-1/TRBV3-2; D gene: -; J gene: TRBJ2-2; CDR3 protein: CASSQRTVANTGELFF; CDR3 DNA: TGTGCCAGCAGCCAGCGGACAGTGGCGAACACCGGGGAGCTGTTTTTT
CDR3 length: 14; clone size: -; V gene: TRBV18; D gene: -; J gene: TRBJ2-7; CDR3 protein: CASSPRLQGDEQYF; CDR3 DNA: TGTGCCAGCTCACCACGCTTACAGGGCGACGAGCAGTACTTC
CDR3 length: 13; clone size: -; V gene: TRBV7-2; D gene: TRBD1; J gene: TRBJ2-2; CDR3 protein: CASSNRGKGELFF; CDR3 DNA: TGTGCCAGCAGCAACAGGGGAAAAGGGGAGCTGTTTTTT
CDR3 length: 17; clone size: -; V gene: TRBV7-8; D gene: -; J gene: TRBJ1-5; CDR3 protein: CASSPKYGGDSNQPQHF; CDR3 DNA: TGTGCCAGCAGCCCTAAGTATGGGGGGGATAGCAATCAGCCCCAGCATTTT
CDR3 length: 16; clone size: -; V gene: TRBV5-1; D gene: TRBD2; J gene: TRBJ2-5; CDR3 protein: CASSTGLAGGGETQYF; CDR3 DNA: TGCGCCAGCAGCACTGGACTAGCGGGAGGTGGCGAGACCCAGTACTTC
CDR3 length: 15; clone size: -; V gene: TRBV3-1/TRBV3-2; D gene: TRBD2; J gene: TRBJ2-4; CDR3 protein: CASSQVGGAKNIQYF; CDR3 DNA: TGTGCCAGCAGCCAAGTGGGGGGGGCCAAAAACATTCAGTACTTC
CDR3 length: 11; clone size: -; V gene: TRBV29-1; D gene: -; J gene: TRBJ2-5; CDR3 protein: CSVASLETQYF; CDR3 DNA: TGCAGCGTTGCTAGCTTGGAGACCCAGTACTTC
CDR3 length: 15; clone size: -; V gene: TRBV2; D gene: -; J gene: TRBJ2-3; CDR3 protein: CASKRSGGGTDTQYF; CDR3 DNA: TGTGCCAGCAAACGTAGCGGAGGAGGGACAGATACGCAGTATTTT
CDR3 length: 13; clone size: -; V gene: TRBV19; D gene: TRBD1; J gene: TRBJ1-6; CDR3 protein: CATTGAWNSPLHF; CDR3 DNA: TGTGCCACGACAGGGGCGTGGAATTCACCCCTCCACTTT
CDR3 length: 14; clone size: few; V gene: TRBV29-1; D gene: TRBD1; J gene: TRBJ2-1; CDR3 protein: CSVGQRGLYNEQFF; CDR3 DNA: TGCAGCGTTGGCCAAAGGGGGCTGTACAATGAGCAGTTCTTC
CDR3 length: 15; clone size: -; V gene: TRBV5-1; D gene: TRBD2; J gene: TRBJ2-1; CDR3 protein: CASSSGLAPGNEQFF; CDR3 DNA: TGCGCCAGCAGCTCTGGACTAGCCCCGGGGAATGAGCAGTTCTTC
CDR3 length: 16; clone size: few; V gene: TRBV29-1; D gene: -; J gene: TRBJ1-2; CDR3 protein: CSVEDRGLGGGRGYTF; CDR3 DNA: TGCAGCGTTGAAGATCGAGGATTAGGGGGGGGACGAGGCTACACCTTC
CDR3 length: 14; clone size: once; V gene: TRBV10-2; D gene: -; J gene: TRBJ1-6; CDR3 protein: CASGWSSYNSPLHF; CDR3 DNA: TGCGCCAGCGGATGGAGCTCCTATAATTCACCCCTCCACTTT
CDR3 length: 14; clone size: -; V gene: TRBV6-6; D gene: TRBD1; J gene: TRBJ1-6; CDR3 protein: CVSSLGTANSPLHF; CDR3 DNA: TGTGTCAGCAGTCTCGGGACAGCAAATTCACCCCTCCACTTT
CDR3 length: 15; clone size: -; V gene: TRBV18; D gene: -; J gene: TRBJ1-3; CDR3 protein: CASSPRQVSGNTIYF; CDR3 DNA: TGTGCCAGCTCACCTCGACAGGTCTCTGGAAACACCATATATTTT
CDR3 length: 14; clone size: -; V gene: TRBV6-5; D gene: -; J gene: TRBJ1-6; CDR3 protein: CASRHTGSNSPLHF; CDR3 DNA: TGTGCCAGCAGACATACAGGGAGTAATTCACCCCTCCACTTT
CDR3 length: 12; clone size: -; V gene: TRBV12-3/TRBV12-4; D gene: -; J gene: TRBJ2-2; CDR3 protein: CASSPGSGELFF; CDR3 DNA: TGTGCCAGCAGCCCCGGGTCCGGGGAGCTGTTTTTT
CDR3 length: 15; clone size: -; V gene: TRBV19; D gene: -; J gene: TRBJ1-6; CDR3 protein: CASRTGSSYNSPLHF; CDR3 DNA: TGTGCCAGTAGAACAGGCAGCTCCTATAATTCACCCCTCCACTTT
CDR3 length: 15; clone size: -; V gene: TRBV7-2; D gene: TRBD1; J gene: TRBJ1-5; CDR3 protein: CASSSNRGSNQPQHF; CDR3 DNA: TGTGCCAGCAGCTCCAACAGGGGAAGCAATCAGCCCCAGCATTTT
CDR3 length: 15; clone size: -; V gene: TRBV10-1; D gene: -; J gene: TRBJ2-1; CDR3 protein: CASSERGSSYNEQFF; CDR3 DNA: TGCGCCAGCAGTGAGCGGGGGAGCTCCTACAATGAGCAGTTCTTC
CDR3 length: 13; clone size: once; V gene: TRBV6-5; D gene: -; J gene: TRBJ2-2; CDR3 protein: CASSVYRDGELFF; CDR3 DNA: TGTGCCAGCAGCGTCTACCGGGACGGGGAGCTGTTTTTT
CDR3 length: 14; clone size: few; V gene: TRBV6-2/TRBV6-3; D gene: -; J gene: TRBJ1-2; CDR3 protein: CASSWTRNVYGYTF; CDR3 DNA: TGTGCCAGCAGTTGGACACGGAACGTCTATGGCTACACCTTC
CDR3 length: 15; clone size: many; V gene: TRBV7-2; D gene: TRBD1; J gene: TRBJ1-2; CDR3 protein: CASSPRDRLLYGYTF; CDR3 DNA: TGTGCCAGCAGCCCCCGGGACAGGCTCCTCTATGGCTACACCTTC
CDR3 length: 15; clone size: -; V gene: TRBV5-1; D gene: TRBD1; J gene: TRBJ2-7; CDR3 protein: CASSLVGTEIYEQYF; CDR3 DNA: TGCGCCAGCAGCTTGGTAGGGACAGAGATTTACGAGCAGTACTTC
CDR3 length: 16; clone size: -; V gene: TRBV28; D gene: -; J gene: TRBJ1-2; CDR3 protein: CASSSLAGIINYGYTF; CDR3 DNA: TGTGCCAGCAGTTCCCTTGCAGGTATTATTAACTATGGCTACACCTTC
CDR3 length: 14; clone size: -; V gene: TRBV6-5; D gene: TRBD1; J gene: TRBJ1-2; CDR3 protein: CASRTMGQGYGYTF; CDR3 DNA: TGTGCCAGCAGGACTATGGGACAGGGCTATGGCTACACCTTC
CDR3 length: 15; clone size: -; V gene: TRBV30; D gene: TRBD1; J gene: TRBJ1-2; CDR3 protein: CAGRQGMNSNYGYTF; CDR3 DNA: TGTGCCGGAAGACAGGGGATGAATTCCAACTATGGCTACACCTTC
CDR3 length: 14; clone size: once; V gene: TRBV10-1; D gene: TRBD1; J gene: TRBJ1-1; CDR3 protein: CASSRDRERTEAFF; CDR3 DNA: TGCGCCAGCAGCAGGGACAGGGAGCGGACTGAAGCTTTCTTT
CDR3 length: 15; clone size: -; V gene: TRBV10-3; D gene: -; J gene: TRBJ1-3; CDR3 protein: CAISPYKQGGNTIYF; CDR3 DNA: TGTGCCATCAGTCCTTATAAGCAGGGAGGAAACACCATATATTTT
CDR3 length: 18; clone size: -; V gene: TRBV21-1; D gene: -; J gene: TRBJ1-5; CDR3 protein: CASSKKCRGTRPDQPQHF; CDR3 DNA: TGTGCCAGCAGCAAAAAGTGTAGAGGGACACGGCCTGATCAGCCCCAGCATTTT
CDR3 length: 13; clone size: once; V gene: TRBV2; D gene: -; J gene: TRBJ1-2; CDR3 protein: CASNRDGGYGYTF; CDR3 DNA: TGTGCCAGCAATAGGGACGGGGGCTATGGCTACACCTTC
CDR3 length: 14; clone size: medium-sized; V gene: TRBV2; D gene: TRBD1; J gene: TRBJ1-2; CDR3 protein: CASTEGTGLYGYTF; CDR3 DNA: TGTGCCAGCACCGAAGGGACAGGGCTCTATGGCTACACCTTC
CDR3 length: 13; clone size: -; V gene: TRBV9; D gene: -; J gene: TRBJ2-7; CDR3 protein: CASSGRASHEQYF; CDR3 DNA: TGTGCCAGCAGCGGGAGGGCGTCGCACGAGCAGTACTTC
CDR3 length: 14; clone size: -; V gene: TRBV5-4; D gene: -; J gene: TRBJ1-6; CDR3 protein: CASSTWTDNSPLHF; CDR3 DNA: TGTGCCAGCAGCACATGGACAGATAATTCACCCCTCCACTTT
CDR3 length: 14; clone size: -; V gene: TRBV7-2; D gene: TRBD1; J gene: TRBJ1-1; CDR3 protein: CASSLSGQGAEAFF; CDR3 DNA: TGTGCCAGCAGCTTATCAGGACAGGGGGCTGAAGCTTTCTTT
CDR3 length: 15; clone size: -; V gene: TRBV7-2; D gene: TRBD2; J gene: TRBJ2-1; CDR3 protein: CASSLGGGGRVEQFF; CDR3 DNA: TGTGCCAGCAGCTTAGGCGGGGGGGGCCGGGTTGAGCAGTTCTTC
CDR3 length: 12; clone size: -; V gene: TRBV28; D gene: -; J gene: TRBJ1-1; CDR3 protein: CASSLSGGAAFF; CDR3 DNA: TGTGCCAGCAGTTTATCGGGAGGGGCAGCTTTCTTT